The 7 T cell receptor beta chains below were found in one sample sequenced in a study of identical twins. Each CDR3 protein gets one entry after TCRdb re-called the 5' RACE reads with MiXCR. Altogether 400,000 to 550,000 distinct CDR3 sequences are present, 13% to 15% being singletons, with the ten largest covering 0.95% to 1%. These data also featured in a second study, about yellow fever vaccine responses in identical twins.

The source material was CD4+ T cells sorted from blood. The receptors derive from a young woman in good health.

This chain joins TRBV29-1 and TRBJ2-7, with D maybe TRBD2 (7 bases). Germline V gene data show CDR1 as SQVTM and CDR2 as ANQGSEA. CDR3 length equals 17 residues. Trimming pared 4 bases from V and 0 bases from J, leaving 22 bases between. CDR3 sequence reads: CSVVDPLRGRISYEQYF. CDR3 in DNA: TGCAGCGTTGTTGACCCTCTGCGGGGGCGGATCTCCTACGAGCAGTACTTC.

The sample holds a few counts of this clonotype. This sequence joins TRBV20-1 and TRBJ2-7, with a weak D call TRBD2 (6 bases). Germline V gene data show CDR1 as DFQATT and CDR2 as SNEGSKA (reference sequence). This CDR3 comprises 12 residues. The V end was cut by 3 bases, the J end by 4 bases, with 10 bases between. The CDR3 here is CSARRDLYEQYF. In DNA form, the CDR3 reads TGCAGTGCTAGGCGGGACTTATACGAGCAGTACTTC.

As for this clonotype: The germline gene is not matched at one end of the junction; a read error may be the cause. The CDR3 loop reads CASSLETWAGELFF. In DNA, the CDR3 is TGTGCTAGCAGCTTAGAGACATGGGCCGGGGAGCTGTTTTTT. The V and J genes are TRBV7-7 and TRBJ2-2; D call uncertain. The CDR3 consists of 14 residues. CDR1 and CDR2 from the germline V gene are SSHAT and FNYEAQ (reference sequence).

This clonotype showed up just a few times. The genes are TRBV2 and TRBJ2-2; TRBD1 matches at 7 bases. From germline, CDR1 is SNHLY and CDR2 FYNNEI. This CDR3 comprises 15 residues. V dropped 6 bases and J dropped 1; count of bases not matched to a gene: 5. Written as DNA, the CDR3 is TGTGCCAGCAGAGGGGGCAGGGGGAACACCGGGGAGCTGTTTTTT. Amino acids: CASRGGRGNTGELFF.

The sample holds a few counts of this clonotype. The V and J genes are TRBV9 and TRBJ1-2; tentative D call: TRBD1 (5 bases). The CDR3 covers 13 residues. Between the trimmed V and J ends, which lost 0 bases and 5 bases, there was a span of 8 bases. The germline CDR1 and CDR2 sequences are SGDLS and YYNGEE. CDR3 nucleotides: TGTGCCAGCAGCGTAGGATGGGGGTATGGCTACACCTTC. This translates into CASSVGWGYGYTF.

This rearrangement joins TRBV27 to TRBJ2-2, with D hard to call. Trimming took off 2 bases at V and 7 bases at J, with 5 bases between the two ends. From germline, CDR1 is MNHEY and CDR2 SMNVEV (reference sequence). The CDR3 length is 12 residues. The CDR3, as DNA: TGTGCCAGCAGTTTACCGGACGGGGAGCTGTTTTTT. Translation: CASSLPDGELFF.

Only a few counts were recorded for this clonotype. The V gene is TRBV15, the J gene TRBJ2-2; D ambiguous. CDR1 LNHNV and CDR2 YYDKDF come from the germline V gene (reference sequence). This CDR3 contains 14 residues. Trimming stripped 7 bases from V and 0 bases from J, with 9 bases between. The CDR3 here is CATKIHPNTGELFF. CDR3 DNA: TGTGCCACCAAGATACACCCGAACACCGGGGAGCTGTTTTTT.